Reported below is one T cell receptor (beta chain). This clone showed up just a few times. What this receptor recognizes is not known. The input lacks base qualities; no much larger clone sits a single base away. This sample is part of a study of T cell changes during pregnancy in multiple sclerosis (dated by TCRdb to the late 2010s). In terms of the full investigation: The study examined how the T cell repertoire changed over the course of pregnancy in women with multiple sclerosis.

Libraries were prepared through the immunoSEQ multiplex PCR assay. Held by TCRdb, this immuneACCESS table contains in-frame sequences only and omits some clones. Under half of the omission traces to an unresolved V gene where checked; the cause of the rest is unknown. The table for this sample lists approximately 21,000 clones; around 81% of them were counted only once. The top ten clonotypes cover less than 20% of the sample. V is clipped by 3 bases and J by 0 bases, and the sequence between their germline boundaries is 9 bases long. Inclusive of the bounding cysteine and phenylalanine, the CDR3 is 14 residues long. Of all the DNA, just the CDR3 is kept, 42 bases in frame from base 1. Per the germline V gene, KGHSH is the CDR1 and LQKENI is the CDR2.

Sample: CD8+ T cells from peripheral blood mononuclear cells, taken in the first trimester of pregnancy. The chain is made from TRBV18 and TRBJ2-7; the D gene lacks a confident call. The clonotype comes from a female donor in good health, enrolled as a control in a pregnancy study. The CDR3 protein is CASSPPRLSYEQYF. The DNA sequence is TGTGCCAGCTCACCCCCCAGGCTCTCCTACGAGCAGTACTTC.